This T cell receptor (beta chain) is drawn from a study of T cell responses to AZD1222 COVID-19 vaccine. Study observations and caveats: Variant regions that are unmutated are reportedly the target of nearly half of spike-specific TCRs. Every sample of the repertoires postdated the peak T cell response. At baseline, just six or seven AZD1222 recipients tested seropositive. The donor group comprised mostly white British people and more females; the analysis possibly underestimated clonal diversity.

The CDR3 runs to 14 residues. J lost 6 bases, V lost 1 base, and 2 bases had no gene match. From germline, CDR1 is LNHDA and CDR2 SQIVND (reference sequence). As regards this clone: Its specificity is not known.

Sequencing used immunoSEQ multiplex PCR; TCRdb keeps in-frame clones, though not all of them. The sample records about 140,000 clones, 70% to 90% being singletons. This TCR came from an adult in good health. V and J are TRBV19 and TRBJ2-1, with 8 bases identical to TRBD1. The sample in question was peripheral blood, obtained on day 0 of AZD1222 vaccination. The CDR3 loop reads CASSIVDRGNEQFF. The CDR3 DNA reads TGTGCCAGTAGTATAGTAGACAGGGGCAATGAGCAGTTCTTC.